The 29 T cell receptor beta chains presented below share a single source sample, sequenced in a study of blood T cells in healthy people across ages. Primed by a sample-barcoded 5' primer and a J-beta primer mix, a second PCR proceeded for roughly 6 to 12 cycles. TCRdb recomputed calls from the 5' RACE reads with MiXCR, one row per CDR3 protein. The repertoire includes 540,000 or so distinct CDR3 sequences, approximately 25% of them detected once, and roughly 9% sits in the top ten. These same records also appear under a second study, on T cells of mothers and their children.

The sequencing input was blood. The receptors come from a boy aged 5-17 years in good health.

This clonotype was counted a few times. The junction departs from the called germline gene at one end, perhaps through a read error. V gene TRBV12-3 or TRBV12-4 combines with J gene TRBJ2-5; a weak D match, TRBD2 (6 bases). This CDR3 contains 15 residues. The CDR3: CASSLGSGLEETRYF. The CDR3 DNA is TGTGCCAGCAGTTTGGGGAGCGGGCTTGAAGAGACCCGGTACTTC.

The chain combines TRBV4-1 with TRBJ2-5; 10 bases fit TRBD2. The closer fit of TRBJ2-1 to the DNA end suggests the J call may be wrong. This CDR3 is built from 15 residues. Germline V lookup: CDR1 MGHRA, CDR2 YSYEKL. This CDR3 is CASSQIILAGPEQFF. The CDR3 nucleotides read TGCGCCAGCAGCCAAATCATACTAGCGGGGCCAGAGCAGTTCTTC.

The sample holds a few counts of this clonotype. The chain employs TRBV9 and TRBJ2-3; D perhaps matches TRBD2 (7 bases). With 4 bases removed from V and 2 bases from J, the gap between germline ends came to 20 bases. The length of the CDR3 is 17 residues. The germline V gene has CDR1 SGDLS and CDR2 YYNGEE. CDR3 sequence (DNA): TGTGCCAGCAGCCAAGGGGGACTACCGGTTTACACAGATACGCAGTATTTT. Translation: CASSQGGLPVYTDTQYF. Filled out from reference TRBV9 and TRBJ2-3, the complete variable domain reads DSGVTQTPKHLITATGQRVTLRCSPRSGDLSVYWYQQSLDQGLQFLIQYYNGEERAKGNILERFSAQQFPDLHSELNLSSLELGDSALYFCASSQGGLPVYTDTQYFGPGTRLTVL.

This CDR3 is CAGKIYSNQPQHF. CDR3 DNA sequence: TGTGCCGGCAAAATTTATAGCAATCAGCCCCAGCATTTT. This chain connects TRBV28 to TRBJ1-5; no definite D call. The CDR3 has 13 amino acids. V lost 11 bases and J lost 0, with 11 bases in between. CDR1 is MDHEN, CDR2 SYDVKM, per germline.

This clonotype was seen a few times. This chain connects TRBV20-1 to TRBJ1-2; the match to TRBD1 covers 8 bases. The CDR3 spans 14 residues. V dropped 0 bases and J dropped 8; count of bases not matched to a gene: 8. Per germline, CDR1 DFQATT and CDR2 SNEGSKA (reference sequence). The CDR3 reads CSARDTGGSGGYTF. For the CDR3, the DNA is TGCAGTGCTAGAGACACAGGGGGAAGTGGGGGCTACACCTTC.

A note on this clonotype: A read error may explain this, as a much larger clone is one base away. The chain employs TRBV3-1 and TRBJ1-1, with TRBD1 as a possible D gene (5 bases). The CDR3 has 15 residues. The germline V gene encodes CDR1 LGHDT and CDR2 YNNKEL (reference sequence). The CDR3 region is CASSTIFMSGGEALF. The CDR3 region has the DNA TGTGCCAGCAGCACCATCTTTATGTCGGGGGGTGAAGCTCTCTTT.

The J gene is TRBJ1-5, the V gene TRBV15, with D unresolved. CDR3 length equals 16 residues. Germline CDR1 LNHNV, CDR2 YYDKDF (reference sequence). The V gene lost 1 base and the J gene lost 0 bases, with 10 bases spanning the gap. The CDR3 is CATSRGVVNSNQPQHF. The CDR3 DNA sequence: TGTGCCACCAGCAGAGGGGTAGTGAATAGCAATCAGCCCCAGCATTTT. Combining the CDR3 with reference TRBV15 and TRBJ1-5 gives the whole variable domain DAMVIQNPRYQVTQFGKPVTLSCSQTLNHNVMYWYQQKSSQAPKLLFHYYDKDFNNEADTPDNFQSRRPNTSFCFLDIRSPGLGDTAMYLCATSRGVVNSNQPQHFGDGTRLSIL.

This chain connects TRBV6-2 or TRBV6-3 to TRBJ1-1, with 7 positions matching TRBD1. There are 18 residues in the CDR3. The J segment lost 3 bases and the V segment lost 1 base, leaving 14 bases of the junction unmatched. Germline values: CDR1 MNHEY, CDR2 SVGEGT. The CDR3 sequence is CASSYLSTGVKVDTEAFF. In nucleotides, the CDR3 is TGTGCCAGCAGTTACTTATCCACAGGGGTTAAGGTCGACACTGAAGCTTTCTTT.

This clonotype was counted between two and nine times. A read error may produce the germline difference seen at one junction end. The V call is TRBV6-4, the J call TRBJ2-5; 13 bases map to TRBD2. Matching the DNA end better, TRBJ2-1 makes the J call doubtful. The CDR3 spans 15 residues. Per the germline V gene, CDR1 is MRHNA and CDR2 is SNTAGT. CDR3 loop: CPRAGLAGISNEQFF. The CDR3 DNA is TGCCCAAGGGCGGGACTAGCGGGAATCTCCAATGAGCAGTTCTTC.

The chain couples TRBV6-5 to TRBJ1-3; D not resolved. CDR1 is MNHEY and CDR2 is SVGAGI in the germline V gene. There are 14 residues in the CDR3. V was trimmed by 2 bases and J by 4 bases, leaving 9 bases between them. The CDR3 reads CASSYQSEGNTIYF. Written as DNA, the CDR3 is TGTGCCAGCAGTTACCAGTCTGAAGGAAACACCATATATTTT.

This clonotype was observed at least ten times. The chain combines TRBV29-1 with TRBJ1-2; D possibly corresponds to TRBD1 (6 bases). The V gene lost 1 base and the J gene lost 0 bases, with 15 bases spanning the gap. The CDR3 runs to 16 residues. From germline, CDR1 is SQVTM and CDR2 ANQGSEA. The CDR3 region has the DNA TGCAGCGTTGAAGGGGGGGGCGCGGGGTCTAACTATGGCTACACCTTC. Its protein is CSVEGGGAGSNYGYTF.

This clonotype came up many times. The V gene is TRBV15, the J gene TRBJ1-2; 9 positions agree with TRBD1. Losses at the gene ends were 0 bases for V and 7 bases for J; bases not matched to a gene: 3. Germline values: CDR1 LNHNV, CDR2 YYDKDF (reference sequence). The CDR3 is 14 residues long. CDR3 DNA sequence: TGTGCCACCAGCAGAGATCGACAGGGGGGTGGCTACACCTTC. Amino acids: CATSRDRQGGGYTF.

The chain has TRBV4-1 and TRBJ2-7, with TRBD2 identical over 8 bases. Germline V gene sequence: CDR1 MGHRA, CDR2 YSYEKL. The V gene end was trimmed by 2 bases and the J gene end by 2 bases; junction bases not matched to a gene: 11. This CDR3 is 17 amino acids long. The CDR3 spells CASSQFIAGRSPYEQYF. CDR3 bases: TGCGCCAGCAGCCAATTCATAGCGGGACGATCCCCCTACGAGCAGTACTTC.

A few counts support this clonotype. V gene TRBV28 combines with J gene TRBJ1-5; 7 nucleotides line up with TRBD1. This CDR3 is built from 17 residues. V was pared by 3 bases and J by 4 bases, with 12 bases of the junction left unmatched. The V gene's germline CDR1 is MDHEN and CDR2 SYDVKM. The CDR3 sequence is CASSFYSRQGHNQPQHF. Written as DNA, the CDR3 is TGTGCCAGCAGTTTTTATTCGAGACAGGGTCATAATCAGCCCCAGCATTTT.

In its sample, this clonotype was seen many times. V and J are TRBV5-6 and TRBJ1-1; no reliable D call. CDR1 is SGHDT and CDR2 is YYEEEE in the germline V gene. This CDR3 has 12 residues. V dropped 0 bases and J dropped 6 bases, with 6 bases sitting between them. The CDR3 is CASSLDPAEAFF. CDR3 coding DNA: TGTGCCAGCAGCTTGGATCCGGCTGAAGCTTTCTTT.

The CDR3 sequence: CAIRADRLAGGPGDEQFF. CDR3 DNA sequence: TGTGCCATCAGGGCGGACAGACTAGCGGGAGGGCCGGGGGATGAGCAGTTCTTC. The chain carries TRBV10-3 and TRBJ2-5; 14 bases align to TRBD2. The closer fit of TRBJ2-1 to the DNA end suggests the J call may be wrong. This CDR3 is 18 amino acids long. From germline, CDR1 is ENHRY and CDR2 SYGVKD.

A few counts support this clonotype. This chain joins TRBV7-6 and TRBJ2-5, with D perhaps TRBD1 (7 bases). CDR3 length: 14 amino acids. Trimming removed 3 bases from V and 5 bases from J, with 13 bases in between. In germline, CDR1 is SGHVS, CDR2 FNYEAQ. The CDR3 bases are TGTGCCAGCAGCTTGGACAGGCGGGGCGAGACCCAGTACTTC. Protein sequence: CASSLDRRGETQYF.

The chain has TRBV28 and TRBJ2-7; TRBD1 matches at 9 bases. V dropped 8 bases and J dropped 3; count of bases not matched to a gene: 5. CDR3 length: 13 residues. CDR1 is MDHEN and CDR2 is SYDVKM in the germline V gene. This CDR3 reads CASRTGDRYEQYF. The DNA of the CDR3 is TGTGCCAGCCGGACAGGGGACCGCTACGAGCAGTACTTC.

The CDR3: CASSSRGPRNTEAFF. The CDR3 DNA reads as TGTGCCAGCAGCTCGAGGGGGCCGAGGAACACTGAAGCTTTCTTT. This rearrangement joins TRBV7-8 to TRBJ1-1; 7 bases are shared with TRBD1. The CDR3 has 15 residues. V was pared by 4 bases and J by 1 base, with 6 bases of the junction left unmatched. Germline V gene lookup returns CDR1 SGHVS and CDR2 FQNEAQ.

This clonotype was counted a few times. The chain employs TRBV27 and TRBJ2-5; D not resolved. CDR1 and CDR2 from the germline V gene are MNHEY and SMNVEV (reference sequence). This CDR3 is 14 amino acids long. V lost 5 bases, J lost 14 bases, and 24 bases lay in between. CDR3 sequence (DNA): TGTGCCAGCAGTCCGAACCCGATTCTCAGCTCCCTATACTTC. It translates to CASSPNPILSSLYF.

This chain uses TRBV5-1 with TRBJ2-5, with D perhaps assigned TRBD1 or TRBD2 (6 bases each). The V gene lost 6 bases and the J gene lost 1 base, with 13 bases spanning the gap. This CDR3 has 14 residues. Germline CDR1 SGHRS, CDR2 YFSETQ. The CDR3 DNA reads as TGCGCCAGCAAGAGGGGGGCGCCCCAAGAGACCCAGTACTTC. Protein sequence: CASKRGAPQETQYF.

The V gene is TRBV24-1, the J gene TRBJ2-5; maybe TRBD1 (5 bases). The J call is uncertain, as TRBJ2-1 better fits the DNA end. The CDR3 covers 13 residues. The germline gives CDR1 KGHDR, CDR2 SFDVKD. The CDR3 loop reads CATSDLRGNEQFF. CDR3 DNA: TGTGCCACCAGTGATTTGAGGGGTAATGAGCAGTTCTTC.

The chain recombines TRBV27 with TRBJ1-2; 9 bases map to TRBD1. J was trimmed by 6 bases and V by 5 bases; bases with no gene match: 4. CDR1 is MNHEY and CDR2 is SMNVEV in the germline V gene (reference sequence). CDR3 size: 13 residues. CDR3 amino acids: CASSPDRGNGYTF. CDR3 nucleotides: TGTGCCAGCAGTCCGGACAGGGGTAATGGCTACACCTTC.

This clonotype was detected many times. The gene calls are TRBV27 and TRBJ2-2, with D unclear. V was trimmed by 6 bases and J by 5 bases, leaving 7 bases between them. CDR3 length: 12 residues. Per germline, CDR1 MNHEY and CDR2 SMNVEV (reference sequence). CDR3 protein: CASSYLTGELFF. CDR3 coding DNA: TGTGCCAGCAGCTACCTAACCGGGGAGCTGTTTTTT.

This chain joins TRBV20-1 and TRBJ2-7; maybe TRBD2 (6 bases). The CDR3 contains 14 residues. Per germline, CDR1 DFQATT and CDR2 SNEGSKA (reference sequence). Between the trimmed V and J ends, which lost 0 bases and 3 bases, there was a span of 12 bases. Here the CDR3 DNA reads TGCAGTGCTAGAGACGGGAGATTTCTCTACGAGCAGTACTTC. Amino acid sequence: CSARDGRFLYEQYF.

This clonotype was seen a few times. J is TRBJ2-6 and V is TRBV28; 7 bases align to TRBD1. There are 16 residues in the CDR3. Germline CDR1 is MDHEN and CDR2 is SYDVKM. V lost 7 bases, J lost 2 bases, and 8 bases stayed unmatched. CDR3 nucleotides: TGTGCCAGCACCTCGACAGGGCACCCTGGGGCCAACGTCCTGACTTTC. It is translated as CASTSTGHPGANVLTF. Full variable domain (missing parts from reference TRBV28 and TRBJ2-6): DVKVTQSSRYLVKRTGEKVFLECVQDMDHENMFWYRQDPGLGLRLIYFSYDVKMKEKGDIPEGYSVSREKKERFSLILESASTNQTSMYLCASTSTGHPGANVLTFGAGSRLTVL.

CDR3 loop: CASGRGGETQYF. The CDR3 coding sequence is TGCGCCAGCGGCCGTGGAGGGGAGACCCAGTACTTC. The chain carries TRBV5-1 and TRBJ2-5, with a weak D call TRBD2 (6 bases). The V and J ends lost 7 bases and 5 bases respectively, with 12 bases between them. The CDR3 is made up of 12 amino acids. CDR1 and CDR2 from the germline V gene are SGHRS and YFSETQ.

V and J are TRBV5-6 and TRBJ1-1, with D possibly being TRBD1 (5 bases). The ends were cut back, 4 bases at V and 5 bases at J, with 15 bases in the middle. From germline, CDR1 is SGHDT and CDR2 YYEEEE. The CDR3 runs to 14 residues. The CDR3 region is CASSPDTRGTEAFF. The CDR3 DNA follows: TGTGCCAGCAGCCCGGACACGCGAGGGACTGAAGCTTTCTTT.

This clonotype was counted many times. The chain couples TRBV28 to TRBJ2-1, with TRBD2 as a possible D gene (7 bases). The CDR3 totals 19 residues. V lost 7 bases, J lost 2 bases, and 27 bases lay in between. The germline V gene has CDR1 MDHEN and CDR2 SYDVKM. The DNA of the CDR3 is TGTGCCAGCACCAAGGGATCGGGGGGCGAGACGCTGACCTACAATGAGCAGTTCTTC. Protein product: CASTKGSGGETLTYNEQFF.